The T cell receptor beta chain described here comes from a study of beta chain features in type 1 diabetes. What was sequenced were expressed TCRB transcripts, since all of the isolated RNA had been reverse transcribed. The method was immunoSEQ multiplex PCR; TCRdb's version includes in-frame clones alone and lacks a portion of them. The sample carries almost 350,000 clones, approximately 8.2% recorded once. Findings of the study overall: PCR might preferentially amplify shorter templates, equally in patients and controls. Among patients, naive, central memory and Treg TCRB repertoires appeared more similar than among healthy donors.

Germline V gene sequence: CDR1 MDHEN, CDR2 SYDVKM. This CDR3 is built from 15 residues. Trimming removed 6 bases from V and 6 bases from J; junction bases left unmatched: 13. As regards this clone: Its antigen is not known. Other DNA sequences in the same sample also yield this CDR3.

The chain employs TRBV28 and TRBJ2-7, with 8 bases lining up with TRBD2. The sample was central memory CD4+ T cells from blood. The TCR originated in a woman aged 18 to 35 in good health. CDR3 sequence (DNA): TGTGCCAGCAGCCGGCAGAGCGGGAGCACACGCGAGCAGTACTTC. This translates into CASSRQSGSTREQYF.